Presented here are 19 T cell receptor beta chains from one specimen sequenced in a study of blood T cell repertoires in COVID-19. Data came from immunoSEQ multiplex PCR; TCRdb stores just in-frame clones and leaves some out. There are about 140,000 clones in the sample; approximately 78% occur only once, and 4% to 5% lies in the top ten. Sample: peripheral blood. The origin of the receptors is an elderly woman with acute or convalescent COVID-19.

V gene TRBV19 combines with J gene TRBJ1-5; weak D call: TRBD1 (5 bases). Trimming took off 6 bases at V and 5 bases at J, with 20 bases between the two ends. The V gene's germline CDR1 is LNHDA and CDR2 SQIVND (reference sequence). This CDR3 is 16 amino acids long. CDR3 in amino acids: CASSLRPGTVDQPQHF. CDR3 nucleotides: TGTGCCAGTAGCCTTCGCCCGGGGACTGTCGATCAGCCCCAGCATTTT.

The chain couples TRBV7-9 to TRBJ2-7; maybe TRBD1 (5 bases). With 4 bases removed from V and 0 bases from J, the gap between germline ends came to 13 bases. Germline CDR1 reads SEHNR; CDR2 reads FQNEAQ (reference sequence). The CDR3 spans 15 residues. The CDR3 spells CASSSTVSSSYEQYF. In DNA, the CDR3 is TGTGCCAGCAGCTCGACAGTTTCGAGCTCCTACGAGCAGTACTTC.

V is TRBV9 and J is TRBJ2-3; 8 bases are shared with TRBD2. This CDR3 spans 17 amino acids. Germline V CDR1 and CDR2: SGDLS, YYNGEE. V lost 0 bases, J lost 7 bases, and 13 bases stayed unmatched. CDR3 in DNA: TGTGCCAGCAGCGTAGGGCTAGCGGGCCCTGGGGTGAATACGCAGTATTTT. This gives the protein CASSVGLAGPGVNTQYF.

This clone was counted only a few times. This sequence joins TRBV7-2 and TRBJ1-2; D is uncertain. Germline V lookup: CDR1 SGHTA, CDR2 FQGNSA. The CDR3 loop spans 16 amino acids. Trimming cost V 2 bases and J 8 bases, with 21 bases left between them. CDR3 sequence: CASSLWSHGGVGGYTF. CDR3 DNA sequence: TGTGCCAGCAGCTTATGGTCACACGGAGGCGTAGGCGGCTACACCTTC.

This chain joins TRBV4-1 and TRBJ2-1, with 9 positions matching TRBD2. Germline CDR1 MGHRA, CDR2 YSYEKL. V was pared by 10 bases and J by 7 bases, with 20 bases of the junction left unmatched. The CDR3 runs to 17 residues. CDR3 region: CATRRSLAGPVGNEQFF. DNA of the CDR3: TGCGCCACGAGGAGATCGCTAGCGGGACCGGTAGGTAATGAGCAGTTCTTC.

This chain links TRBV3-1 (or the pseudogene TRBV3-2) with TRBJ1-3; D gene ambiguous. CDR3 size: 15 residues. The V gene lost 6 bases and the J gene lost 0 bases, with 12 bases spanning the gap. Germline CDR1 LGHDT, CDR2 YNNKEL (reference sequence). The DNA for the CDR3 is TGTGCCAGCAGTCCGAGTGCCCACTCTGGAAACACCATATATTTT. Amino acids: CASSPSAHSGNTIYF.

J is TRBJ2-1 and V is TRBV28, with 9 bases fitting TRBD2. J lost 0 bases, V lost 2 bases, and 5 bases had no gene match. Germline V gene lookup returns CDR1 MDHEN and CDR2 SYDVKM. The CDR3 has 17 amino acids. In nucleotides, the CDR3 is TGTGCCAGCAGTTTAGTGACTAGCGGAGACTCCTACAATGAGCAGTTCTTC. Translated, it gives CASSLVTSGDSYNEQFF.

As concerns this clone: This sample also contains other DNA sequences that code for the same CDR3. This chain uses TRBV3-1 (or the pseudogene TRBV3-2) with TRBJ1-1, with D unclear. Germline values: CDR1 LGHDT, CDR2 YNNKEL (reference sequence). This CDR3 spans 15 amino acids. Trimming pared 1 base from V and 2 bases from J, leaving 11 bases between. The CDR3 sequence is CASSQAGRPNTEAFF. The CDR3 DNA is TGTGCCAGCAGCCAAGCGGGAAGGCCAAACACTGAAGCTTTCTTT.

This clone was seen only once. The CDR3 loop is CASSLLSRGLHYGYTF. DNA for the CDR3: TGTGCCAGCAGTTTATTATCCAGGGGGCTTCACTATGGCTACACCTTC. The V call is TRBV27, the J call TRBJ1-2, with 8 bases aligning to TRBD1. Trimming removed 1 base from V and 3 bases from J; junction bases left unmatched: 7. Germline V lookup: CDR1 MNHEY, CDR2 SMNVEV (reference sequence). There are 16 residues in the CDR3.

The V gene is TRBV28, the J gene TRBJ1-2; the match to TRBD1 covers 9 bases. There are 14 residues in the CDR3. Germline CDR1 reads MDHEN; CDR2 reads SYDVKM. Trimming cost V 7 bases and J 5 bases; bases outside gene matches: 8. CDR3 amino acids: CASNYADRGYGYTF. As DNA, the CDR3 is TGTGCCAGCAATTACGCCGACAGGGGGTATGGCTACACCTTC.

The chain uses TRBV9 and TRBJ1-4, with 11 bases matching TRBD1. Germline lookup yields CDR1 SGDLS and CDR2 YYNGEE. The CDR3 is 15 residues long. Germline trimming cut 3 bases from V and 8 bases from J; bases unmatched to any gene: 6. This CDR3 reads CASSAGTGGREKLFF. The CDR3 region has the DNA TGTGCCAGCAGCGCAGGGACAGGGGGTCGGGAAAAACTGTTTTTT.

The V and J genes are TRBV28 and TRBJ2-6; D gene ambiguous. Germline loops: CDR1 MDHEN, CDR2 SYDVKM. V was pared by 3 bases and J by 3 bases, with 15 bases between. The CDR3 has 17 amino acids. The CDR3 sequence: CASSFPPRFYGANVLTF. The CDR3 region has the DNA TGTGCCAGCAGTTTCCCTCCTAGGTTCTATGGGGCCAACGTCCTGACTTTC.

The chain carries TRBV18 and TRBJ1-2; 7 bases are a match to TRBD1. The length of the CDR3 is 16 residues. The germline V gene encodes CDR1 KGHSH and CDR2 LQKENI. After removal of 0 bases from V and 6 bases from J, the junction contained 10 bases not matched to a gene. The CDR3 coding sequence is TGTGCCAGCTCACCACCGATTTCGACAGGGCTTGATGGCTACACCTTC. Translated, it gives CASSPPISTGLDGYTF. The whole variable domain, remainder taken from reference TRBV18 and TRBJ1-2, is NAGVMQNPRHLVRRRGQEARLRCSPMKGHSHVYWYRQLPEEGLKFMVYLQKENIIDESGMPKERFSAEFPKEGPSILRIQQVVRGDSAAYFCASSPPISTGLDGYTFGSGTRLTVV.

V gene TRBV6-5 combines with J gene TRBJ1-2; D gene uncertain. V was clipped by 6 bases and J by 2 bases, with 13 bases between them. This CDR3 contains 14 residues. The germline CDR1 and CDR2 sequences are MNHEY and SVGAGI. CDR3 loop: CASSGVPENYGYTF. CDR3 bases: TGTGCCAGCAGCGGGGTTCCCGAAAACTATGGCTACACCTTC.

Points on this clone: The junction differs from germline at one of its ends, possibly a read error. The gene calls are TRBV27 and TRBJ2-7; D is possibly TRBD2 (6 bases). The CDR3 contains 15 residues. Germline V CDR1 and CDR2: MNHEY, SMNVEV (reference sequence). This chain's CDR3 is CASRLMTGGLYEQYF. The DNA for the CDR3 is TGTGCCAGCCGTTTGATGACCGGAGGGCTTTACGAGCAGTACTTC.

The V gene is TRBV19, the J gene TRBJ1-5; D is uncertain. The length of the CDR3 is 15 residues. Trimming took 4 bases from V and 3 from J, leaving 13 bases between them. Looked up from germline, CDR1 is LNHDA and CDR2 is SQIVND (reference sequence). The CDR3 here is CASSSVSAYNQPQHF. As DNA, the CDR3 is TGTGCCAGTAGTAGTGTGTCAGCGTACAATCAGCCCCAGCATTTT. Full variable domain (remainder filled in from reference TRBV19 and TRBJ1-5): DGGITQSPKYLFRKEGQNVTLSCEQNLNHDAMYWYRQDPGQGLRLIYYSQIVNDFQKGDIAEGYSVSREKKESFPLTVTSAQKNPTAFYLCASSSVSAYNQPQHFGDGTRLSIL.

As to this clone: The sample contains more than one DNA sequence encoding this CDR3. V and J are TRBV4-2 and TRBJ2-3, with 9 bases aligning to TRBD2. Germline V gene data show CDR1 as LGHNA and CDR2 as YNFKEQ. V lost 4 bases to trimming and J lost 0 bases; unmatched junction nucleotides: 2. CDR3 length equals 15 residues. The CDR3 loop reads CASSLTSGSTDTQYF. Written as DNA, the CDR3 is TGTGCCAGCAGCCTAACTAGCGGGAGCACAGATACGCAGTATTTT.

The chain couples TRBV24-1 to TRBJ2-5; D may be TRBD1 (6 bases). Trimming removed 4 bases from V and 0 bases from J, with 17 bases in between. This CDR3 is 17 amino acids long. CDR1 KGHDR and CDR2 SFDVKD come from the germline V gene. The CDR3 sequence is CATSDPGETGYQETQYF. For the CDR3, the DNA is TGTGCCACCAGTGACCCAGGGGAGACGGGTTACCAAGAGACCCAGTACTTC.

The V call is TRBV3-1 (or the pseudogene TRBV3-2), the J call TRBJ2-5, with D hard to call. This CDR3 is built from 13 residues. Germline CDR1 is LGHDT and CDR2 is YNNKEL (reference sequence). V lost 4 bases to trimming and J lost 12 bases, with 18 bases between them. CDR3 DNA sequence: TGTGCCAGCAGCCCAACCGGTAATCCCACTGAGTACTTC. It translates to CASSPTGNPTEYF.